Following are 16 T cell receptor beta chains from one sample sequenced in a study of T cell repertoires in aging, cancer and after chemotherapy. TCR beta rearrangements were amplified from peripheral blood genomic DNA. Multiplex touch-down PCR with TRB-A/B primers amplified rearranged V-D-J TRB sequences. TCRdb re-called the multiplex PCR reads through MiXCR, storing one row per CDR3 protein. Among under 7,500 distinct CDR3 sequences, 20% to 25% were seen once, and the ten largest hold about 2.6%. Sequenced material: blood. Receptor source: a human donor with a blood cancer.

The chain uses TRBV10-3 and TRBJ2-1; 9 nucleotides agree with TRBD2. The CDR3 sequence is 16 residues long. Germline loops: CDR1 ENHRY, CDR2 SYGVKD. Unmatched junction bases numbered 8, after V lost 4 bases and J lost 4 bases. The CDR3 region has the DNA TGTGCCATCAGTGGGGGGGGAGCGGGGGGATACAATGAGCAGTTCTTC. Amino acids: CAISGGGAGGYNEQFF.

Sample share makes this clonotype medium-sized (0.01 to 0.1%). The V call is TRBV15, the J call TRBJ1-2, with D maybe TRBD1 (5 bases). The CDR3 is made up of 14 amino acids. V was pared by 1 base and J by 14 bases, with 20 bases between. Germline CDR1 is LNHNV and CDR2 is YYDKDF (reference sequence). The CDR3 reads CATSRGQNQESETF. The CDR3 DNA follows: TGTGCCACCAGCAGAGGACAGAACCAGGAGTCTGAAACCTTC.

By sample fraction, this clonotype is medium-sized. This rearrangement joins TRBV5-4 to TRBJ2-1; TRBD2 agrees at 9 bases. This CDR3 is 15 amino acids long. Germline V lookup: CDR1 SGHNT, CDR2 YYREEE (reference sequence). The ends lost 0 bases at V and 7 bases at J; junction bases unmatched: 5. The CDR3 loop is CASSLGSGRTNEQFF. For the CDR3, the DNA is TGTGCCAGCAGCTTGGGGAGCGGGAGGACGAATGAGCAGTTCTTC.

By sample fraction, this clonotype is medium-sized. V gene TRBV5-4 combines with J gene TRBJ2-1; TRBD1 matches at 10 bases. The CDR3 length is 15 residues. Trimming took 5 bases from V and 6 from J; bases not matched to a gene: 8. Per the germline V gene, CDR1 is SGHNT and CDR2 is YYREEE (reference sequence). In DNA, the CDR3 is TGTGCCAGCAGAATGCGGACAGGGGGAGGCAATGAGCAGTTCTTC. Its translation is CASRMRTGGGNEQFF.

In this sample, this clonotype is medium-sized (0.01 to 0.1%). The CDR3 protein is CASSYRAGRADTQYF. In nucleotides, the CDR3 is TGTGCCAGCAGTTACAGGGCGGGGCGGGCAGATACGCAGTATTTT. The V call is TRBV6-6, the J call TRBJ2-3; a possible D gene is TRBD2 (6 bases). This CDR3 has 15 amino acids. The germline CDR1 and CDR2 sequences are MNHNY and SVGAGI (reference sequence). V shed 2 bases and J shed 4 bases, with 13 bases lying between them.

In its sample, this clonotype ranks as medium-sized. The rearrangement joins TRBV30 to TRBJ1-1; TRBD1 matches at 8 bases. The germline gives CDR1 GTSNPN, CDR2 SVGIG (reference sequence). Trimming took 5 bases from V and 2 from J; bases not matched to a gene: 13. The CDR3 sequence is 16 residues long. The CDR3 spells CAWATGTGFLNTEAFF. CDR3 in DNA: TGTGCCTGGGCAACCGGGACAGGTTTCCTCAACACTGAAGCTTTCTTT.

In regard to this clonotype: Mismatch with germline at one junction end may stem from a read error. This sequence joins TRBV5-6 and TRBJ2-7, with D perhaps TRBD1 (6 bases). The germline gives CDR1 SGHDT, CDR2 YYEEEE. CDR3 size: 14 residues. CDR3 amino acids: CARSFGPGTPEQYF. CDR3 in DNA: TGCGCCAGAAGCTTTGGTCCCGGGACACCCGAGCAGTACTTC. The entire variable domain, with the rest obtained from reference TRBV5-6 and TRBJ2-7, is as follows: DAGVTQSPTHLIKTRGQQVTLRCSPKSGHDTVSWYQQALGQGPQFIFQYYEEEERQRGNFPDRFSGHQFPNYSSELNVNALLLGDSALYLCARSFGPGTPEQYFGPGTRLTVT.

The chain uses TRBV5-1 and TRBJ2-7; D not certain. The CDR3 runs to 14 residues. Deletions cut 4 bases from V and 0 bases from J, with 11 bases between. CDR1 is SGHRS, CDR2 YFSETQ, per germline. The CDR3 DNA reads TGCGCCAGCAGCAGGGTCGCCTACTCCTACGAGCAGTACTTC. Protein: CASSRVAYSYEQYF. Full variable domain (rest looked up from reference TRBV5-1 and TRBJ2-7): KAGVTQTPRYLIKTRGQQVTLSCSPISGHRSVSWYQQTPGQGLQFLFEYFSETQRNKGNFPGRFSGRQFSNSRSEMNVSTLELGDSALYLCASSRVAYSYEQYFGPGTRLTVT.

This clonotype appeared a single time. At one end, the junction sequence differs from germline, possibly due to a read error. This sequence joins TRBV27 and TRBJ1-5, with D perhaps TRBD1 (6 bases). This CDR3 contains 15 residues. The germline gives CDR1 MNHEY, CDR2 SMNVEV (reference sequence). CDR3 loop: CASRNQGQANQHQHF. The DNA for the CDR3 is TGTGCCAGCAGGAACCAGGGACAAGCAAATCAGCACCAGCATTTT.

This clonotype is deemed large. The CDR3 sequence is CSVEGGQGAYNEQFF. The CDR3 nucleotides read TGCAGCGTTGAAGGGGGACAGGGGGCCTACAATGAGCAGTTCTTC. The rearrangement joins TRBV29-1 to TRBJ2-1; TRBD1 aligns across 11 bases. The CDR3 length is 15 residues. The germline V gene has CDR1 SQVTM and CDR2 ANQGSEA. V shed 1 base and J 2 bases; nucleotides not matched to a gene: 1.

V usage is TRBV24-1 and J usage is TRBJ2-7; tentatively, D is TRBD1 or TRBD2 (5 bases each). CDR3 length: 11 residues. From germline, CDR1 is KGHDR and CDR2 SFDVKD. V shed 9 bases and J shed 3 bases, with 8 bases lying between them. The DNA for the CDR3 is TGTGCCACCGGGACGGGCTACGAGCAGTACTTC. Amino acids: CATGTGYEQYF.

This chain joins TRBV18 and TRBJ1-1; D unresolved. CDR1 is KGHSH and CDR2 is LQKENI in the germline V gene. V lost 1 base, J lost 4 bases, and 10 bases lay in between. The CDR3 contains 14 residues. CDR3 protein: CASSPQGLGTEAFF. The CDR3 DNA is TGTGCCAGCTCACCACAAGGGCTTGGCACTGAAGCTTTCTTT.

The genes are TRBV20-1 and TRBJ1-6; D is perhaps TRBD1 (6 bases). CDR1 is DFQATT and CDR2 is SNEGSKA in the germline V gene (reference sequence). The CDR3 runs to 17 residues. The V and J ends lost 0 bases and 5 bases respectively, with 17 bases between them. CDR3 sequence: CSARDTPRQANNSPLHF. In nucleotides, the CDR3 is TGCAGTGCTAGAGATACCCCCAGACAGGCGAATAATTCACCCCTCCACTTT.

This CDR3 is CASSLPGPQGHYEQYF. Written as DNA, the CDR3 is TGTGCCAGCAGCTTGCCGGGACCCCAAGGCCACTACGAGCAGTACTTC. The chain links TRBV6-5 to TRBJ2-7, with D perhaps being TRBD1 or TRBD2 (5 bases each). This CDR3 contains 16 residues. Trimming removed 6 bases from V and 3 bases from J, with 21 bases in between. Per germline, CDR1 MNHEY and CDR2 SVGAGI.

Judged by abundance, this clonotype is medium-sized. The genes are TRBV19 and TRBJ2-2, with D possibly TRBD1 on 5 matching bases. Trimming removed 7 bases at V and 5 bases at J, with 11 bases between. The germline CDR1 and CDR2 sequences are LNHDA and SQIVND (reference sequence). The CDR3 length is 13 residues. The CDR3 protein is CASTLQGTGELFF. CDR3 nucleotide sequence: TGTGCCAGTACCCTTCAGGGTACCGGGGAGCTGTTTTTT.

The CDR3 loop is CASSGGGTADTQYF. CDR3 nucleotide sequence: TGTGCCAGCAGCGGAGGGGGCACCGCAGATACGCAGTATTTT. The chain recombines TRBV9 with TRBJ2-3; 7 nucleotides line up with TRBD1. This CDR3 is 14 amino acids long. V dropped 3 bases and J dropped 4; count of bases not matched to a gene: 5. Germline CDR1 and CDR2: SGDLS and YYNGEE.